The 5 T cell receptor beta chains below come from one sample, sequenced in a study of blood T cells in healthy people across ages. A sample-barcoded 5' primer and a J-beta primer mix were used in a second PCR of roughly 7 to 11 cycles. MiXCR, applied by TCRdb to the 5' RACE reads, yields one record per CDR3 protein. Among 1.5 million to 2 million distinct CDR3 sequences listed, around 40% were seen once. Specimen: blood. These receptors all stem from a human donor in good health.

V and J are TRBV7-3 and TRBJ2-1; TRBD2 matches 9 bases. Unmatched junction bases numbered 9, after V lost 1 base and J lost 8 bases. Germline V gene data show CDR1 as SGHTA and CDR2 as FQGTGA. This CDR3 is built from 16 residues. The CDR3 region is CASSLNGLQREDEQFF. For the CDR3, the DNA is TGTGCCAGCAGCTTAAATGGTCTGCAGCGGGAGGATGAGCAGTTCTTC. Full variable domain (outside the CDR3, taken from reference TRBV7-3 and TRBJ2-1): GAGVSQTPSNKVTEKGKYVELRCDPISGHTALYWYRQSLGQGPEFLIYFQGTGAADDSGLPNDRFFAVRPEGSVSTLKIQRTERGDSAVYLCASSLNGLQREDEQFFGPGTRLTVL.

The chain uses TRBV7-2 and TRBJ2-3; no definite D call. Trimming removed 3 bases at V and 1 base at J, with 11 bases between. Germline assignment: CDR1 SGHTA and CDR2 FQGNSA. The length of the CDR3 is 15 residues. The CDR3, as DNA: TGTGCCAGCAGCTTGTCATCCCGCCGCACAGATACGCAGTATTTT. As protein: CASSLSSRRTDTQYF. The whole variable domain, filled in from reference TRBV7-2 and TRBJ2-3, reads GAGVSQSPSNKVTEKGKDVELRCDPISGHTALYWYRQSLGQGLEFLIYFQGNSAPDKSGLPSDRFSAERTGGSVSTLTIQRTQQEDSAVYLCASSLSSRRTDTQYFGPGTRLTVL.

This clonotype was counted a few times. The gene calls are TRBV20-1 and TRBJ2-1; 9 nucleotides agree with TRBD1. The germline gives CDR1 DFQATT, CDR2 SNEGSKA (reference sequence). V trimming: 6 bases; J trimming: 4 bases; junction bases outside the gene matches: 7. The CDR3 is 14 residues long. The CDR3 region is CSAAMGQGYNEQFF. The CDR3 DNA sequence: TGCAGTGCAGCCATGGGACAGGGTTACAATGAGCAGTTCTTC.

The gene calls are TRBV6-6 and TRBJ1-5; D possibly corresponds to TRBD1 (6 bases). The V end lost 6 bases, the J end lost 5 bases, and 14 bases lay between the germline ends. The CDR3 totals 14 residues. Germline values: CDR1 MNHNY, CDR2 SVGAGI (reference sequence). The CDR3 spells CASRSGQSDQPQHF. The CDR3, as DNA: TGTGCCAGCAGATCCGGACAGAGCGATCAGCCCCAGCATTTT.

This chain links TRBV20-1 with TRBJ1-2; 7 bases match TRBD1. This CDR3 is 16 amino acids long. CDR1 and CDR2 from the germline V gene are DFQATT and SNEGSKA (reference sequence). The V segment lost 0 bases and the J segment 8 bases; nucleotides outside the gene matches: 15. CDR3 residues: CSARDPRPGGDIGYTF. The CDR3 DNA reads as TGCAGTGCTAGAGATCCCCGGCCAGGGGGAGACATCGGCTACACCTTC.